This T cell receptor (beta chain) was profiled in a study of T-cell reconstitution after alpha-beta-depleted transplantation in children. CDR3 length equals 16 residues. The germline CDR1 and CDR2 sequences are SGHVS and FQNEAQ. V dropped 4 bases and J dropped 2; count of bases not matched to a gene: 9. The authors prepared the TCRbeta library with unique molecular identifiers. From the PCR reads, TCRdb called clonotypes with MiXCR, one entry per CDR3 protein. The sample records about 500,000 distinct CDR3 sequences, approximately 29% being singletons. The chain carries TRBV7-8 and TRBJ2-3, with 7 bases identical to TRBD1. The starting material was PBMCs from the stem cell graft donor, obtained from the stem cell graft. This sequence was found in a human donor who donated a stem cell graft to a child with aplastic anemia. The CDR3 DNA reads TGTGCCAGCAGCTCCCGGGACAGAGACTTCACAGATACGCAGTATTTT. This sequence encodes CASSSRDRDFTDTQYF.